Below are 19 T cell receptor beta chains sequenced from a single sample in a study of identical twins. Each CDR3 protein is one row after TCRdb ran MiXCR on the 5' RACE reads. The data show around 960,000 distinct CDR3 sequences, around 12% seen once. This sample also appeared in a second study, on yellow fever vaccine responses in identical twins.

Input material: PBMCs. These receptors came from a woman aged 18-35 years in good health.

This clonotype was counted at least ten times. CDR3 loop: CAISGAGGDPNTEAFF. The CDR3 DNA reads TGTGCCATCAGTGGGGCAGGGGGCGATCCTAACACTGAAGCTTTCTTT. The chain carries TRBV10-3 and TRBJ1-1; 8 positions agree with TRBD1. The CDR3 is 16 residues long. CDR1 is ENHRY and CDR2 is SYGVKD in the germline V gene. V lost 4 bases, J lost 2 bases, and 9 bases stayed unmatched.

J is TRBJ2-1 and V is TRBV5-1; 7 bases map to TRBD1. In germline, CDR1 is SGHRS, CDR2 YFSETQ. Losses at the gene ends were 3 bases for V and 3 bases for J; bases not matched to a gene: 6. CDR3 length: 15 residues. DNA for the CDR3: TGCGCCAGCAGCTATGGACAGGAACACTACAATGAGCAGTTCTTC. It codes for CASSYGQEHYNEQFF.

The chain links TRBV24-1 to TRBJ1-1, with D tentatively TRBD1 (5 bases). Germline V lookup: CDR1 KGHDR, CDR2 SFDVKD. The V end lost 4 bases, the J end lost 6 bases, and 11 bases lay between the germline ends. The CDR3 loop spans 13 amino acids. The DNA for the CDR3 is TGTGCCACCAGTGACTCGGGGGTCCCTGAAGCTTTCTTT. The encoded protein is CATSDSGVPEAFF.

The chain combines TRBV20-1 with TRBJ2-5; D unresolved. V was clipped by 4 bases and J by 5 bases, with 8 bases between them. Germline V gene lookup returns CDR1 DFQATT and CDR2 SNEGSKA (reference sequence). The CDR3 has 11 amino acids. CDR3 in amino acids: CSAKSRETQYF. DNA for the CDR3: TGCAGTGCTAAGTCCCGGGAGACCCAGTACTTC.

V gene TRBV27 combines with J gene TRBJ2-7, with D perhaps TRBD1 (5 bases). V was clipped by 4 bases and J by 4 bases, with 17 bases between them. The CDR3 loop spans 15 amino acids. Germline CDR1 is MNHEY and CDR2 is SMNVEV (reference sequence). The CDR3 region is CASSSGAREPYEQYF. The CDR3 bases are TGTGCCAGCAGTTCTGGGGCTAGGGAACCATACGAGCAGTACTTC.

A few counts support this clonotype. The rearrangement links TRBV2 to TRBJ1-1; possibly TRBD1 for D (5 bases). Germline-derived CDR1 and CDR2 are SNHLY and FYNNEI. V shed 4 bases and J shed 4 bases, with 13 bases lying between them. The CDR3 spans 14 residues. The CDR3 DNA follows: TGTGCCAGCAGTGGACCGGGCCAGGGCACTGAAGCTTTCTTT. It encodes CASSGPGQGTEAFF.

CDR3 nucleotides: TGTGCCAGCAGCAACGGCCTTGGGACGCCGGAGTTTCTTAGCTCCTACGAGCAGTACGTC. It translates to CASSNGLGTPEFLSSYEQYV. The chain has TRBV5-6 and TRBJ2-7; the D gene could be TRBD1 or TRBD2 (5 bases each). The ends were cut back, 4 bases at V and 0 bases at J, with 29 bases in the middle. CDR3 length equals 20 residues. Germline-derived CDR1 and CDR2 are SGHDT and YYEEEE.

The CDR3 loop is CASSMTGTSGRGSQETQYF. The DNA of the CDR3 is TGTGCCAGCAGCATGACCGGGACTAGCGGGAGAGGCTCCCAAGAGACCCAGTACTTC. This chain links TRBV9 with TRBJ2-5, with TRBD2 matching 14 bases. V shed 4 bases and J 1 base; nucleotides not matched to a gene: 12. CDR1 and CDR2 (germline): SGDLS, YYNGEE. This CDR3 contains 19 residues.

This clonotype was detected only a few times. This sequence joins TRBV20-1 and TRBJ2-5, with 9 positions matching TRBD2. The CDR3 sequence is 12 residues long. Per the germline V gene, CDR1 is DFQATT and CDR2 is SNEGSKA (reference sequence). The V and J ends lost 7 bases and 5 bases, in that order; junction bases with no gene match: 5. The CDR3 region is CSVASGKETQYF. The CDR3 DNA reads as TGCAGTGTGGCTAGCGGGAAGGAGACCCAGTACTTC.

The rearrangement links TRBV5-1 to TRBJ2-7; 10 bases line up with TRBD2. Trimming took 0 bases from V and 4 from J; bases not matched to a gene: 4. This CDR3 contains 15 residues. The germline V gene has CDR1 SGHRS and CDR2 YFSETQ. In DNA, the CDR3 is TGCGCCAGCAGCTTGGAGGGACTAGCGAGGTACGAGCAGTACTTC. It is translated as CASSLEGLARYEQYF.

To note about this clonotype: A read error may account for a junction end that differs from germline. The V gene is TRBV3-1, the J gene TRBJ2-3, with 11 bases matching TRBD2. CDR1 and CDR2 from the germline V gene are LGHDT and YNNKEL (reference sequence). The CDR3 has 17 amino acids. CDR3 sequence reads: CATSQGSGRAFQDTQYF. In DNA, the CDR3 is TGTGCCACCAGCCAAGGTAGCGGGAGGGCTTTTCAAGATACGCAGTATTTT.

The chain employs TRBV5-1 and TRBJ1-2; 10 bases align to TRBD1. From germline, CDR1 is SGHRS and CDR2 YFSETQ. With 0 bases clipped from V and 7 bases from J, the junction kept 3 bases outside the gene matches. CDR3 length: 14 amino acids. The CDR3 nucleotides read TGCGCCAGCAGCTTGGATGGGACAGGGGTTGGCTACACCTTC. Protein product: CASSLDGTGVGYTF.

This clonotype was found a few times. V usage is TRBV24-1 and J usage is TRBJ2-5; D is perhaps TRBD1 (6 bases). V dropped 7 bases and J dropped 5 bases, with 19 bases sitting between them. CDR3 length equals 15 residues. Germline lookup yields CDR1 KGHDR and CDR2 SFDVKD. The CDR3 nucleotides are TGTGCCACCAGGACCCGGGCAGGGGAATCGGAGACCCAGTACTTC. This gives the protein CATRTRAGESETQYF.

V gene TRBV14 combines with J gene TRBJ2-1; D is unclear. Germline CDR1 and CDR2: SGHDN and FVKESK. Trimming left V 0 bases short and J 7 bases short, with 13 bases between. The CDR3 totals 15 residues. The CDR3 nucleotides are TGTGCCAGCAGCCAAGATAGTCCCGGTGCAAATGAGCAGTTCTTC. It translates to CASSQDSPGANEQFF.

This clonotype showed up just a few times. This sequence joins TRBV7-9 and TRBJ2-3; the D is unclear. The length of the CDR3 is 15 residues. Looked up from germline, CDR1 is SEHNR and CDR2 is FQNEAQ (reference sequence). V was clipped by 4 bases and J by 2 bases, with 13 bases between them. This CDR3 reads CASSSTIQDTDTQYF. CDR3 nucleotide sequence: TGTGCCAGCAGCTCGACAATCCAAGACACAGATACGCAGTATTTT.

Ten or more counts support this clonotype. The V call is TRBV12-3 or TRBV12-4, the J call TRBJ1-2, with D hard to call. V lost 4 bases, J lost 5 bases, and 14 bases lay in between. The length of the CDR3 is 14 residues. CDR3 bases: TGTGCCAGCAGTTCCTCCGGGCCCTTTTATGGCTACACCTTC. Encoded protein: CASSSSGPFYGYTF.

This clonotype has ten or more counts. The chain combines TRBV7-9 with TRBJ1-1; unclear D gene. This CDR3 is 15 amino acids long. The V end was cut by 0 bases, the J end by 1 base, with 9 bases between. Germline CDR1 reads SEHNR; CDR2 reads FQNEAQ (reference sequence). CDR3 DNA: TGTGCCAGCAGCTTAGCGGGGAAGACGAACACTGAAGCTTTCTTT. It codes for CASSLAGKTNTEAFF. The full variable domain, its missing parts supplied by reference TRBV7-9 and TRBJ1-1, is DTGVSQNPRHKITKRGQNVTFRCDPISEHNRLYWYRQTLGQGPEFLTYFQNEAQLEKSRLLSDRFSAERPKGSFSTLEIQRTEQGDSAMYLCASSLAGKTNTEAFFGQGTRLTVV.

The V and J genes are TRBV7-9 and TRBJ2-1; no reliable D call. The CDR3 length is 16 residues. CDR1 and CDR2 (germline): SEHNR, FQNEAQ (reference sequence). Trimming cost V 1 base and J 2 bases, with 12 bases left between them. The CDR3 loop reads CASSLVSGGAYNEQFF. The CDR3 DNA follows: TGTGCCAGCAGCTTAGTATCCGGTGGGGCCTACAATGAGCAGTTCTTC.

This clonotype came up a few times. The chain combines TRBV20-1 with TRBJ2-5; TRBD2 matches 7 bases. The J segment lost 3 bases and the V segment lost 4 bases, leaving 11 bases of the junction unmatched. This CDR3 has 15 residues. Germline V gene sequence: CDR1 DFQATT, CDR2 SNEGSKA (reference sequence). CDR3 region: CSAIKGGEREETQYF. CDR3 in DNA: TGCAGTGCTATCAAGGGAGGGGAGCGAGAAGAGACCCAGTACTTC.